This T cell receptor beta chain came from a study of naive and memory T cell subsets. Study observations and caveats: Especially in CD8 cells, naive repertoires contained a few larger clonotypes, possibly CD45RA-re-expressing memory cells.

About this clonotype: The antigen is not known.

Both TRBC1 and TRBC2 were covered by a beta constant-region primer of two equimolar oligonucleotides. Four rounds of PCR amplified the ligated cDNA using nested alpha and beta constant-region primers plus SP2. TCRdb re-analysed the UMI-ligation and nested PCR reads in MiXCR, keeping a single row per CDR3 protein. The sample shows roughly 100,000 distinct CDR3 sequences, around 13% of them seen only once. V was clipped by 6 bases and J by 1 base, with 9 bases between them. The CDR3 consists of 13 residues. The germline V gene encodes CDR1 ENHRY and CDR2 SYGVKD. The rearrangement uses TRBV10-3 and TRBJ1-1, with D maybe TRBD1 (5 bases). The sequenced sample was naive CD8+ T cells from blood. The receptor comes from a human donor in good health. CDR3 sequence: CAISDRPNTEAFF. DNA for the CDR3: TGTGCCATCAGCGACAGACCGAACACTGAAGCTTTCTTT.